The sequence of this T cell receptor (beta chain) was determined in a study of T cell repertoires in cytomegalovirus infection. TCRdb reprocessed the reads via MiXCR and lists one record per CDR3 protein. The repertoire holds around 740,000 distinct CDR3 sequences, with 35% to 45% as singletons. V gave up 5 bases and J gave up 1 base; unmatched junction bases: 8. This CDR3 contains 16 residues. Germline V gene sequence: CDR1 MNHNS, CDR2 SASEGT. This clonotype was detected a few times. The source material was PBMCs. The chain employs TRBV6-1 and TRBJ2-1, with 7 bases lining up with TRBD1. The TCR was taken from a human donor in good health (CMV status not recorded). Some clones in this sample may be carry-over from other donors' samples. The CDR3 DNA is TGTGCCAGCAGTACCGGGACAGCTCCATCCTACAATGAGCAGTTCTTC. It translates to CASSTGTAPSYNEQFF.